This T cell receptor beta chain was captured by sequencing in a study of response to subunit inactivated influenza vaccine. One entry per CDR3 protein results from TCRdb running MiXCR on the RT-PCR reads. In the table there are fewer than 600,000 distinct CDR3 sequences, around 7.7% of which are singletons. V lost 2 bases and J 6 bases, leaving 4 bases between the germline ends. From germline, CDR1 is DFQATT and CDR2 SNEGSKA (reference sequence). This CDR3 spans 10 amino acids. The receptor's source is a man between 50 and 69 years old who received an inactivated influenza vaccine. This sample comprised PBMCs from blood, obtained around 25 months after vaccination. This chain connects TRBV20-1 to TRBJ2-5, with D unresolved. CDR3 bases: TGCAGTGCTAGACAGCAGACCCAGTACTTC. It codes for CSARQQTQYF.